The 18 T cell receptor beta chains below come from one sample, sequenced in a study of STAT5B mutations in CD4+ large granular lymphocyte leukemia. Generated by immunoSEQ multiplex PCR, the TCRdb table keeps only in-frame clones and is missing some. This table holds about 40,000 clones, 80% to 90% found once. Sequenced material: CD4+ T cells from blood buffy coats. The origin of the receptors is a human donor in good health.

The chain is built from TRBV2 and TRBJ2-7; D unresolved. CDR1 SNHLY and CDR2 FYNNEI come from the germline V gene. V gave up 6 bases and J gave up 2 bases, with 5 bases separating them. The CDR3 runs 11 residues. CDR3 region: CASSETYEQYF. CDR3 bases: TGTGCCAGCAGCGAGACCTACGAGCAGTACTTC.

The V call is TRBV6-1, the J call TRBJ1-6, with D hard to call. CDR1 and CDR2 (germline): MNHNS, SASEGT. There are 18 residues in the CDR3. V lost 0 bases and J 0 bases, leaving 12 bases between the germline ends. In DNA form, the CDR3 reads TGTGCCAGCAGTGAAGCTCTGGGCGGAAGCTCCTATAATTCACCCCTCCACTTT. The encoded protein is CASSEALGGSSYNSPLHF.

The gene calls are TRBV7-2 and TRBJ1-6; D unclear. V shed 5 bases and J shed 8 bases, with 7 bases lying between them. CDR1 is SGHTA, CDR2 FQGNSA, per germline. The CDR3 spans 12 residues. The CDR3 DNA follows: TGTGCCAGCAGCGAACAAGATTCACCCCTCCACTTT. Translated, it gives CASSEQDSPLHF.

Remarks on this clone: At one end, the junction sequence differs from germline, possibly due to a read error. This chain links TRBV5-1 with TRBJ1-2; D not certain. Germline loops: CDR1 SGHRS, CDR2 YFSETQ. The length of the CDR3 is 14 residues. CDR3: CASSSRRNNDGYTF. CDR3 nucleotide sequence: TGCGCCAGCAGCTCCCGACGCAATAACGATGGCTACACCTTC.

The table lists this clone with a count of one. The gene calls are TRBV19 and TRBJ2-5; 13 bases map to TRBD2. V trimming: 5 bases; J trimming: 5 bases; junction bases outside the gene matches: 8. The CDR3 has 16 residues. Germline values: CDR1 LNHDA, CDR2 SQIVND (reference sequence). For the CDR3, the DNA is TGTGCCAGTAGTCCCGGACTAGCGGGAGTTTTGGAGACCCAGTACTTC. Translation gives CASSPGLAGVLETQYF.

This rearrangement joins TRBV5-1 to TRBJ1-4; 9 bases map to TRBD1. Germline CDR1 reads SGHRS; CDR2 reads YFSETQ. V dropped 4 bases and J dropped 2; count of bases not matched to a gene: 6. CDR3 length: 16 residues. The CDR3 bases are TGCGCCAGCAGCACAGGGACAGGGCCCACTAATGAAAAACTGTTTTTT. It encodes CASSTGTGPTNEKLFF.

The chain employs TRBV4-2 and TRBJ2-5; D call uncertain. This CDR3 is built from 15 residues. Germline V gene lookup returns CDR1 LGHNA and CDR2 YNFKEQ. V dropped 4 bases and J dropped 11 bases, with 23 bases sitting between them. This CDR3 reads CASSPLWSSLGEQYF. In nucleotides, the CDR3 is TGTGCCAGCAGCCCCCTTTGGAGTAGCTTGGGTGAGCAGTACTTC.

The V call is TRBV2, the J call TRBJ1-1; D possibly corresponds to TRBD1 (5 bases). CDR3 length: 13 amino acids. Trimming left V 7 bases short and J 0 bases short, with 9 bases between. Germline CDR1 is SNHLY and CDR2 is FYNNEI. The CDR3 reads CASMADMNTEAFF. In nucleotides, the CDR3 is TGTGCCAGCATGGCGGACATGAACACTGAAGCTTTCTTT.

In its sample, this clone was seen a few times. The chain links TRBV5-4 to TRBJ1-1, with D uncertain. With 1 base removed from V and 0 bases from J, the gap between germline ends came to 10 bases. The CDR3 covers 15 residues. Germline V gene lookup returns CDR1 SGHNT and CDR2 YYREEE (reference sequence). CDR3 amino acids: CASSLKTGMNTEAFF. The CDR3 DNA sequence: TGTGCCAGCAGCTTGAAGACGGGGATGAACACTGAAGCTTTCTTT.

J is TRBJ1-2 and V is TRBV6-5; TRBD1 matches at 9 bases. The CDR3 has 14 residues. The V and J ends lost 5 bases and 3 bases, in that order; junction bases with no gene match: 4. CDR1 and CDR2 from the germline V gene are MNHEY and SVGAGI. The CDR3 is CASSPGTGYYGYTF. DNA of the CDR3: TGTGCCAGCAGTCCTGGGACAGGGTACTATGGCTACACCTTC.

The sample holds one count of this clone. V and J are TRBV29-1 and TRBJ2-1; D gene unclear. Trimming took 0 bases from V and 8 from J, leaving 8 bases between them. There are 12 residues in the CDR3. Germline assignment: CDR1 SQVTM and CDR2 ANQGSEA. The CDR3 nucleotides are TGCAGCGTTGAAGAACTCTTCGATGAGCAGTTCTTC. It encodes CSVEELFDEQFF.

This clone has only one observation. The rearrangement joins TRBV27 to TRBJ2-2; 8 nucleotides line up with TRBD1. Germline V gene lookup returns CDR1 MNHEY and CDR2 SMNVEV (reference sequence). J gave up 1 base and V 4 bases, and 5 bases lay outside the gene matches. There are 16 residues in the CDR3. The CDR3 sequence: CASSSQGALNTGELFF. The CDR3 DNA reads TGTGCCAGCAGTTCTCAGGGGGCGTTGAACACCGGGGAGCTGTTTTTT.

V gene TRBV5-1 combines with J gene TRBJ2-3; 9 bases are a match to TRBD2. Germline V lookup: CDR1 SGHRS, CDR2 YFSETQ. The CDR3 consists of 16 residues. Trimming at V came to 0 bases and at J to 3 bases, leaving 5 bases not matched to a gene. CDR3 DNA sequence: TGCGCCAGCAGCTTGGCCGGCGGGGGGGCAACAGATACGCAGTATTTT. As protein: CASSLAGGGATDTQYF.

The chain recombines TRBV30 with TRBJ1-5, with 7 bases fitting TRBD1. There are 13 residues in the CDR3. Per germline, CDR1 GTSNPN and CDR2 SVGIG (reference sequence). V shed 5 bases, J shed 5 bases, and the junction held 6 bases outside the gene matches. The CDR3 DNA reads as TGTGCCTGGCGCCAGGGGGGGGATCAGCCCCAGCATTTT. Protein product: CAWRQGGDQPQHF.

Concerning this clone itself: The junction departs from the called germline gene at one end, perhaps through a read error. The CDR3 protein is CASGHRTQHF. The CDR3, as DNA: TGTGCCAGCGGCCACAGGACCCAGCACTTC. The J gene is TRBJ2-7, the V gene TRBV2; maybe TRBD1 (5 bases). The CDR3 spans 10 residues. Germline CDR1 SNHLY, CDR2 FYNNEI.

The gene calls are TRBV19 and TRBJ2-1; 13 positions match TRBD2. The CDR3 consists of 21 residues. With V trimmed by 2 bases and J by 6 bases, 19 bases remained unmatched. CDR1 is LNHDA, CDR2 SQIVND, per germline (reference sequence). CDR3 residues: CASSIPSDRTSGSPRLNEQFF. The CDR3 DNA reads TGTGCCAGTAGTATACCTTCCGATAGGACTAGCGGGAGCCCTAGACTCAATGAGCAGTTCTTC.

The table lists this clone with a few counts. The genes are TRBV4-2 and TRBJ2-1; 9 nucleotides agree with TRBD2. V was clipped by 4 bases and J by 7 bases; unmatched bases: 11. CDR3 size: 16 residues. Germline V CDR1 and CDR2: LGHNA, YNFKEQ. The CDR3 bases are TGTGCCAGCAGCCCCAAGGAGGCGGGGGGGCTAAATGAGCAGTTCTTC. This encodes CASSPKEAGGLNEQFF.

The rearrangement joins TRBV10-3 to TRBJ1-3; TRBD1 aligns across 9 bases. Germline values: CDR1 ENHRY, CDR2 SYGVKD. V trimming: 1 base; J trimming: 1 base; junction bases outside the gene matches: 2. The CDR3 has 16 residues. The CDR3 sequence is CAISELQGASGNTIYF. In DNA, the CDR3 is TGTGCCATCAGTGAGTTACAGGGGGCGTCTGGAAACACCATATATTTT.